Listed here is a single T cell receptor (beta chain). The repertoire was sequenced with immunoSEQ multiplex PCR; TCRdb's copy has only in-frame clones and lacks some. The sample shows about 75,000 clones, roughly 91% of them seen only once. This record comes from a study of technical replicates of blood from a handful of donors. The CDR3 has 13 amino acids. Deletions cut 7 bases from V and 7 bases from J, with 11 bases between. Germline assignment: CDR1 MNHEY and CDR2 SVGAGI. Source material: T cells isolated from PBMCs. The V gene is TRBV6-5, the J gene TRBJ1-6; TRBD1 might be the D (6 bases). The clonotype originates from a human donor in good health. Some clones in this sample may be carry-over from other donors' samples. In nucleotides, the CDR3 is TGTGCCAGCAAACACAGGGAGAATTCACCCCTCCACTTT. Its protein is CASKHRENSPLHF.